Shown below are 19 T cell receptor beta chains from a single sample sequenced in a study of T cells in Graves' hyperthyroidism and ophthalmopathy. TCR beta CDR3 sequences were amplified from RNA transcripts. Initially, a first-round RT-PCR of the TCR CDR3 employed the HTBI primer set. TCRdb redid the calling of the multiplex PCR reads with MiXCR, one entry per CDR3 protein. This table has fewer than 900,000 distinct CDR3 sequences, roughly a sixth appearing once. Sequences were obtained from blood. The receptors come from a woman in her fifties or sixties with Graves' hyperthyroidism that later progressed to Graves' ophthalmopathy.

The chain recombines TRBV29-1 with TRBJ2-2; 7 bases match TRBD1. Germline CDR1 is SQVTM and CDR2 is ANQGSEA. This CDR3 has 12 residues. Losses at the gene ends were 5 bases for V and 3 bases for J; bases not matched to a gene: 0. CDR3 sequence: CSVTGDTGELFF. The CDR3 DNA is TGCAGCGTTACAGGGGACACCGGGGAGCTGTTTTTT.

This clonotype was recorded many times. The chain joins TRBV20-1 to TRBJ2-1; TRBD2 matches at 9 bases. This CDR3 is 15 amino acids long. Germline-derived CDR1 and CDR2 are DFQATT and SNEGSKA (reference sequence). V gave up 6 bases and J gave up 1 base; unmatched junction bases: 7. For the CDR3, the DNA is TGCAGTGCATCGGCTAGCGGGGTATCCTACAATGAGCAGTTCTTC. This translates into CSASASGVSYNEQFF.

This chain joins TRBV9 and TRBJ1-2; D may be TRBD1 (5 bases). V lost 3 bases and J lost 5, with 17 bases in between. The CDR3 runs to 15 residues. Germline V gene lookup returns CDR1 SGDLS and CDR2 YYNGEE. This chain's CDR3 is CASSANSGTFYGYTF. Here the CDR3 DNA reads TGTGCCAGCAGCGCGAATTCCGGGACGTTTTATGGCTACACCTTC.

This clonotype was observed at least ten times. The chain links TRBV12-3 or TRBV12-4 to TRBJ1-1, with D perhaps TRBD1 (5 bases). V lost 1 base to trimming and J lost 0 bases, with 15 bases between them. The CDR3 is made up of 17 amino acids. In DNA, the CDR3 is TGTGCCAGCAGTTTAGAAGCGGGACGAATATTGAACACTGAAGCTTTCTTT. Translating it yields CASSLEAGRILNTEAFF.

V is TRBV27 and J is TRBJ2-2; maybe TRBD2 (6 bases). This CDR3 contains 17 residues. CDR1 is MNHEY, CDR2 SMNVEV, per germline (reference sequence). The V and J ends lost 7 bases and 3 bases respectively, with 21 bases between them. The CDR3 region has the DNA TGTGCCAGCACCGCAGCTAAGGCGGGGTTCGACACCGGGGAGCTGTTTTTT. Protein sequence: CASTAAKAGFDTGELFF.

This clonotype was counted ten times or more. The chain uses TRBV6-1 and TRBJ2-1, with D perhaps assigned TRBD1 or TRBD2 (5 bases each). V gave up 1 base and J gave up 4 bases, with 14 bases separating them. CDR3 length: 16 amino acids. The germline V gene encodes CDR1 MNHNS and CDR2 SASEGT. CDR3 region: CASSEVPGPLYNEQFF. CDR3 nucleotide sequence: TGTGCCAGCAGTGAAGTCCCGGGACCCCTGTACAATGAGCAGTTCTTC.

The sample holds many counts of this clonotype. The chain joins TRBV7-8 to TRBJ1-2, with D uncertain. The CDR3 is made up of 15 amino acids. CDR1 and CDR2 from the germline V gene are SGHVS and FQNEAQ. The V gene lost 1 base and the J gene lost 2 bases, with 11 bases spanning the gap. For the CDR3, the DNA is TGTGCCAGCAGCTTAGGGGGTCTGATCAACTATGGCTACACCTTC. It codes for CASSLGGLINYGYTF.

The genes are TRBV12-3 or TRBV12-4 and TRBJ2-1, with D perhaps matching TRBD2 (7 bases). V dropped 3 bases and J dropped 5 bases, with 17 bases sitting between them. This CDR3 is 16 amino acids long. CDR3 bases: TGTGCCAGCAGTTTGCATTTGGGGGGGCTGGACAATGAGCAGTTCTTC. Translated, it gives CASSLHLGGLDNEQFF.

The CDR3 loop reads CASSLNSGHLYEQYF. CDR3 nucleotides: TGTGCCAGCAGCTTAAACTCGGGACACCTGTACGAGCAGTACTTC. This chain links TRBV7-8 with TRBJ2-7; tentatively, D is TRBD1 (6 bases). Trimming took 2 bases from V and 4 from J, leaving 15 bases between them. In germline, CDR1 is SGHVS, CDR2 FQNEAQ. The CDR3 is made up of 15 amino acids.

The gene calls are TRBV18 and TRBJ1-5; D ambiguous. V was trimmed by 5 bases and J by 5 bases, leaving 13 bases between them. Germline lookup yields CDR1 KGHSH and CDR2 LQKENI. The CDR3 is made up of 14 amino acids. The CDR3 DNA sequence: TGTGCCAGCTCATCACTGGACGGGGATCAGCCCCAGCATTTT. This encodes CASSSLDGDQPQHF. Full variable domain (outside the CDR3, taken from reference TRBV18 and TRBJ1-5): NAGVMQNPRHLVRRRGQEARLRCSPMKGHSHVYWYRQLPEEGLKFMVYLQKENIIDESGMPKERFSAEFPKEGPSILRIQQVVRGDSAAYFCASSSLDGDQPQHFGDGTRLSIL.

This clonotype turned up a few times. The J gene is TRBJ2-7, the V gene TRBV6-1; the D is unclear. The germline CDR1 and CDR2 sequences are MNHNS and SASEGT. The V and J ends lost 6 bases and 4 bases respectively, with 13 bases between them. CDR3 length: 13 amino acids. CDR3 amino acids: CASRGKIEYEQYF. The CDR3 DNA is TGTGCCAGCAGAGGTAAAATTGAGTACGAGCAGTACTTC.

This clonotype showed up many times. The chain has TRBV20-1 and TRBJ1-2; D is uncertain. The CDR3 sequence is 15 residues long. V lost 0 bases and J lost 4, with 15 bases in between. Germline V lookup: CDR1 DFQATT, CDR2 SNEGSKA (reference sequence). The CDR3 bases are TGCAGTGCTAGAGATCGATCAACACAGCTCTATGGCTACACCTTC. Translating gives CSARDRSTQLYGYTF.

This clonotype occurred a few times. The chain joins TRBV7-3 to TRBJ1-5, with D perhaps matching TRBD1 (5 bases). Germline CDR1 SGHTA, CDR2 FQGTGA. The CDR3 length is 15 residues. V lost 2 bases and J 1 base, leaving 9 bases between the germline ends. CDR3 protein: CASSLFQGSNQPQHF. The CDR3 DNA sequence: TGTGCCAGCAGCTTATTCCAGGGAAGCAATCAGCCCCAGCATTTT.

There are many counts of this clonotype. The chain employs TRBV2 and TRBJ1-5; D is ambiguous. This CDR3 has 19 residues. Deletions cut 4 bases from V and 3 bases from J, with 25 bases between. CDR1 and CDR2 from the germline V gene are SNHLY and FYNNEI. The CDR3, as DNA: TGTGCCAGCAGTGGAAGTGGGCAGGAAACCCAACCCTACAATCAGCCCCAGCATTTT. This sequence encodes CASSGSGQETQPYNQPQHF.

The chain has TRBV12-3 or TRBV12-4 and TRBJ1-4; no clear D gene. The CDR3 extends over 15 amino acids. V lost 3 bases and J lost 3, with 11 bases in between. The CDR3 loop reads CASSFMRESNEKLFF. The CDR3 DNA reads as TGTGCCAGCAGTTTCATGAGGGAGTCTAATGAAAAACTGTTTTTT.

The chain couples TRBV11-2 to TRBJ1-1; TRBD1 might be the D (6 bases). The germline V gene encodes CDR1 SGHAT and CDR2 FQNNGV. With 3 bases removed from V and 7 bases from J, the gap between germline ends came to 21 bases. This CDR3 contains 16 residues. The chain's CDR3 is CASSFFAGGAYGEAFF. The DNA for the CDR3 is TGTGCCAGCAGCTTCTTTGCGGGGGGGGCATACGGTGAAGCTTTCTTT.

This clonotype was observed a single time. The CDR3 nucleotides read TGCAGTGCTAGCCCCGGGACAGCGAACACCGGGGAGCTGTTTTTT. Translation gives CSASPGTANTGELFF. The rearrangement uses TRBV20-1 and TRBJ2-2; TRBD1 aligns across 7 bases. The CDR3 has 15 residues. Germline trimming cut 3 bases from V and 0 bases from J; bases unmatched to any gene: 4. Germline assignment: CDR1 DFQATT and CDR2 SNEGSKA (reference sequence).

This clonotype was counted between two and nine times. The chain combines TRBV6-5 with TRBJ2-5, with 8 bases aligning to TRBD1. The CDR3 contains 15 residues. J lost 1 base, V lost 4 bases, and 5 bases had no gene match. Germline V lookup: CDR1 MNHEY, CDR2 SVGAGI. The CDR3 nucleotides read TGTGCCAGCAGTTCGGGCAGGGGGCTCCAAGAGACCCAGTACTTC. This translates into CASSSGRGLQETQYF.

There are a few counts of this clonotype. The V and J genes are TRBV9 and TRBJ2-3, with 9 bases aligning to TRBD1. CDR3 length: 15 amino acids. CDR1 and CDR2 from the germline V gene are SGDLS and YYNGEE. V lost 2 bases, J lost 2 bases, and 3 bases stayed unmatched. CDR3 in DNA: TGTGCCAGCAGCGTCAGGACAGGGGTCACAGATACGCAGTATTTT. This gives the protein CASSVRTGVTDTQYF. The whole variable domain, filled in from reference TRBV9 and TRBJ2-3, reads DSGVTQTPKHLITATGQRVTLRCSPRSGDLSVYWYQQSLDQGLQFLIQYYNGEERAKGNILERFSAQQFPDLHSELNLSSLELGDSALYFCASSVRTGVTDTQYFGPGTRLTVL.